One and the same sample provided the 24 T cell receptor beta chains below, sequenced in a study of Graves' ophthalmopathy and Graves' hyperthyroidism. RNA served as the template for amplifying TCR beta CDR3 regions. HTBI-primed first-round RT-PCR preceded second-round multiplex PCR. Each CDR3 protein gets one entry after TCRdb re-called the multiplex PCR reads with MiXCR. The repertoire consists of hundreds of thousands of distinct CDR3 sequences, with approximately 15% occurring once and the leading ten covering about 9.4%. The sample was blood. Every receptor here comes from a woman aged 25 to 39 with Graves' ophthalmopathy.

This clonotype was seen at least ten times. CDR3 in amino acids: CAISVGLQETQYF. Here the CDR3 DNA reads TGTGCCATCAGTGTAGGCCTCCAAGAGACCCAGTACTTC. This chain connects TRBV10-3 to TRBJ2-5; D ambiguous. V shed 4 bases and J shed 1 base, with 7 bases lying between them. The CDR3 totals 13 residues. Germline V CDR1 and CDR2: ENHRY, SYGVKD.

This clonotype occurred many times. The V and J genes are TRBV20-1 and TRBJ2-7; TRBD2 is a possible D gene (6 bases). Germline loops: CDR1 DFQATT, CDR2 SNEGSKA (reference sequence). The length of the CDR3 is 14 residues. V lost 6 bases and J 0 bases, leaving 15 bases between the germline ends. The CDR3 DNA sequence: TGCAGTGCAACACGTAGCGGCCCCTCCTACGAGCAGTACTTC. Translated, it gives CSATRSGPSYEQYF.

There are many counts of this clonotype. In DNA, the CDR3 is TGTGCCAGCAGCTTAAGTTTCACCTACGAGCAGTACTTC. It encodes CASSLSFTYEQYF. The V and J genes are TRBV7-2 and TRBJ2-7, with D unresolved. The germline CDR1 and CDR2 sequences are SGHTA and FQGNSA. V was shortened by 2 bases and J by 2 bases, with 7 bases between the two germline ends. The CDR3 contains 13 residues.

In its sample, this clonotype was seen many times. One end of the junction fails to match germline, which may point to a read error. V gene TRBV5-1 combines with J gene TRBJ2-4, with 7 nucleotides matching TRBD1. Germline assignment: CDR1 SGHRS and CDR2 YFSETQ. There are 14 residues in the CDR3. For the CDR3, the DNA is TGCGCCAGCAGCCAAGGGACAGCCAAAAACATTAAGTACTTC. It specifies CASSQGTAKNIKYF.

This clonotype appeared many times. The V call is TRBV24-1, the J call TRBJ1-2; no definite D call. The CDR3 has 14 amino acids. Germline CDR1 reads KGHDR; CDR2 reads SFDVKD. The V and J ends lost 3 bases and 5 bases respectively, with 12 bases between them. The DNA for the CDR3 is TGTGCCACCAGTGATACCGGGGAAGGGTATGGCTACACCTTC. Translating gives CATSDTGEGYGYTF.

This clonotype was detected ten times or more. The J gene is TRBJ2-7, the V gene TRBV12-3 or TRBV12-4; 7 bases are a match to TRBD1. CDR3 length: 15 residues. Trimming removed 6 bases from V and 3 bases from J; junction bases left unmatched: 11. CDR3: CASSPGQAWGYEQYF. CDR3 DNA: TGTGCCAGCAGCCCAGGACAGGCCTGGGGCTACGAGCAGTACTTC.

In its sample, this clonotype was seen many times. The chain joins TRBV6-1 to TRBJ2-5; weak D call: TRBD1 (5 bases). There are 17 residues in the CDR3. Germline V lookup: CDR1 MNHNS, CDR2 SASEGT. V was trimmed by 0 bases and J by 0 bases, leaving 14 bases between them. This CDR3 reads CASSEAPTTDHQETQYF. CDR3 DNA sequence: TGTGCCAGCAGTGAAGCCCCGACGACAGACCACCAAGAGACCCAGTACTTC.

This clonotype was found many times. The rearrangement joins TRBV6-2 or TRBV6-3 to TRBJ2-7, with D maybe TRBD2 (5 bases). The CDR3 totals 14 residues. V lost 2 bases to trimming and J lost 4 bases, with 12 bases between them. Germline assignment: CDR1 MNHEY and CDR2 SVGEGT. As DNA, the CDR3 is TGTGCCAGCAGTTACCGGGCAGGACTGTACGAGCAGTACTTC. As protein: CASSYRAGLYEQYF.

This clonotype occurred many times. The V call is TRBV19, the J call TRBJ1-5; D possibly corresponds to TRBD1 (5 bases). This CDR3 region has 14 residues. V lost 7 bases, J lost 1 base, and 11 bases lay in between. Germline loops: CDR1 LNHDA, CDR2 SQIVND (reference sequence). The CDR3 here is CASKGSTSNQPQHF. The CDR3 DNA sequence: TGTGCCAGTAAGGGGAGTACAAGCAATCAGCCCCAGCATTTT.

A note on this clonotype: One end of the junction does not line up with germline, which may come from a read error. DNA for the CDR3: TGCGCCAGCAGTCAAACCCCGGGCAGCCCAACCTTC. It specifies CASSQTPGSPTF. This chain connects TRBV4-1 to TRBJ2-5; D not resolved. CDR1 and CDR2 (germline): MGHRA, YSYEKL. The CDR3 loop spans 12 amino acids.

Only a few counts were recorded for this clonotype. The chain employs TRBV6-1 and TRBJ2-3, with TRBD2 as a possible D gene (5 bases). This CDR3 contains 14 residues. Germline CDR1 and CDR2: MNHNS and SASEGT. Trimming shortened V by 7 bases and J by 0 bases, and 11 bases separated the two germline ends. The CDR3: CASTALVSTDTQYF. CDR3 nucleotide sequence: TGTGCCAGCACCGCACTAGTTAGCACAGATACGCAGTATTTT.

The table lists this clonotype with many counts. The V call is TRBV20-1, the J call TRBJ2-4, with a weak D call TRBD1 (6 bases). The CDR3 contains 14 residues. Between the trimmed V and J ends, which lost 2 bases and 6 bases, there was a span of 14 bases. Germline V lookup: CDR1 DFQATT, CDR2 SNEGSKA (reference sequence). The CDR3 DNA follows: TGCAGTGCTAGATCTACAGGGATAGGAAACATTCAGTACTTC. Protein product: CSARSTGIGNIQYF.

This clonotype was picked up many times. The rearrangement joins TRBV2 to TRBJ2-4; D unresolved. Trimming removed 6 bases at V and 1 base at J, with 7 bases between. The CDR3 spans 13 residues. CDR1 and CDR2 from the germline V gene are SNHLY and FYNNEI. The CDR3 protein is CASSQRAKNIQYF. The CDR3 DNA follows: TGTGCCAGCAGCCAAAGGGCCAAAAACATTCAGTACTTC.

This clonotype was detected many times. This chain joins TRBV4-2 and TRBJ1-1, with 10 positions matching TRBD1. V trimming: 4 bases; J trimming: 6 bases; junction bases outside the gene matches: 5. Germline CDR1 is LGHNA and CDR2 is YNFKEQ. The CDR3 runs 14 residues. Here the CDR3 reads CASSPTGGRAEAFF. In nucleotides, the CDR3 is TGTGCCAGCAGCCCGACAGGGGGCAGAGCTGAAGCTTTCTTT.

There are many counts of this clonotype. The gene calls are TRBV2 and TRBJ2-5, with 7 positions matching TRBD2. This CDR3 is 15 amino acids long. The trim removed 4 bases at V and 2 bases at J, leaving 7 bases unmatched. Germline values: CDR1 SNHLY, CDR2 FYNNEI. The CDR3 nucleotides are TGTGCCAGCAGTGTTGGGGGGGTCCCTCAAGAGACCCAGTACTTC. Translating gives CASSVGGVPQETQYF.

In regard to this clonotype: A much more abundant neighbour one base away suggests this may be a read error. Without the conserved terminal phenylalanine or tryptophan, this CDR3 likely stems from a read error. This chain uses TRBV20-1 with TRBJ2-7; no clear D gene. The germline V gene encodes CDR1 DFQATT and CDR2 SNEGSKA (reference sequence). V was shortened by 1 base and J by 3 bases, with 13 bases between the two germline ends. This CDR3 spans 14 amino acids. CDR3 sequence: CSARGPGPGYEQYY. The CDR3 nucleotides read TGCAGTGCTAGAGGCCCGGGCCCGGGCTACGAGCAGTACTAC.

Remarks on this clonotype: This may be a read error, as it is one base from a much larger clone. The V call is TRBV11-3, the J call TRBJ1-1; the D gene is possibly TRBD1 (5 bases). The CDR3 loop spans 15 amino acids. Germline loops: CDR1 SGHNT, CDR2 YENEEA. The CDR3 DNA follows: TGTGCCAGCAGCTTAAATGGGGCACCTAACACTGAATCTTTCTTT. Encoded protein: CASSLNGAPNTESFF.

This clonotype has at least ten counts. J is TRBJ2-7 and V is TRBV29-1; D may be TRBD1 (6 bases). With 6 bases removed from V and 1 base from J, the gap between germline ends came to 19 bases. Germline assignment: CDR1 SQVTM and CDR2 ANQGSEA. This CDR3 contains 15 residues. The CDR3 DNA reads TGCAGCGTCGCCGATACAGGGAGAACGTCCTACGAGCAGTACTTC. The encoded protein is CSVADTGRTSYEQYF.

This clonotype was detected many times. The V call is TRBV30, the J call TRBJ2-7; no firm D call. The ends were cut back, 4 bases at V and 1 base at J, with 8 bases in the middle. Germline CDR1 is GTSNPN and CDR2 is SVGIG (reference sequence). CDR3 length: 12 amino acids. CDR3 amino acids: CAWNAGSYEQYF. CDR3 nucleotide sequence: TGTGCCTGGAACGCAGGATCCTACGAGCAGTACTTC.

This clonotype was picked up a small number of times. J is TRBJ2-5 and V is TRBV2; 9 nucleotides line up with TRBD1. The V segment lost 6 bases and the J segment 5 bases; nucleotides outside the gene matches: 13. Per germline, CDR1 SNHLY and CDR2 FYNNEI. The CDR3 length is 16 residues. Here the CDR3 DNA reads TGTGCCAGCAGAAAACTTCCGGGACAGGGATGGGAGACCCAGTACTTC. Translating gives CASRKLPGQGWETQYF.

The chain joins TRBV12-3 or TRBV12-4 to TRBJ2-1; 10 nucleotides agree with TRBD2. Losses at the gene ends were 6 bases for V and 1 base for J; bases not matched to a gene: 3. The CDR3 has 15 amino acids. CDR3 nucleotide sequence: TGTGCCAGCAGCCCACTAGCGGGGTCCTACAATGAGCAGTTCTTC. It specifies CASSPLAGSYNEQFF.

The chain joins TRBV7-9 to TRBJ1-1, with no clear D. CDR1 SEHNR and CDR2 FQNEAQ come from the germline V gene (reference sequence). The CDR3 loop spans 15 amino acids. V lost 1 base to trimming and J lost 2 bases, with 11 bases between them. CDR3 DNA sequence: TGTGCCAGCAGCTTAGGTGGACTCTCAAACACTGAAGCTTTCTTT. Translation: CASSLGGLSNTEAFF.

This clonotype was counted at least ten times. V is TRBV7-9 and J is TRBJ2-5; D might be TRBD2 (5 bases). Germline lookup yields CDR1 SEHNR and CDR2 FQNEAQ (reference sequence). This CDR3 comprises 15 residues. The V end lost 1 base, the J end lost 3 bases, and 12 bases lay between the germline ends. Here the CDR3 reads CASSLGGRLKETQYF. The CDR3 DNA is TGTGCCAGCAGCTTAGGAGGGCGTCTCAAAGAGACCCAGTACTTC.

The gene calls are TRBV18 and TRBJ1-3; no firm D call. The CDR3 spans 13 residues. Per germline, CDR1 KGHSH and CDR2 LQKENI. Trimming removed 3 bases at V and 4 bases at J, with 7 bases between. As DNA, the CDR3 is TGTGCCAGCTCACCGGGTGGAGGAAACACCATATATTTT. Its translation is CASSPGGGNTIYF.